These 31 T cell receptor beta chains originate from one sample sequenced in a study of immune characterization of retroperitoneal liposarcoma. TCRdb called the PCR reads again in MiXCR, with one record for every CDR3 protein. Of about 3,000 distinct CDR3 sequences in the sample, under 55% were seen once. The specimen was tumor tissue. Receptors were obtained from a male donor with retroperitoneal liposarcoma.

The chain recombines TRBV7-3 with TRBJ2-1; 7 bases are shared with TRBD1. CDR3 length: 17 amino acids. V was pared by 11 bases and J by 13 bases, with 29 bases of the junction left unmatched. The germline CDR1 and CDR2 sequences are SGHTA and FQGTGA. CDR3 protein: CALQGQGEGGAKNIQFF. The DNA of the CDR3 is TGTGCCTTACAGGGGCAGGGAGAAGGGGGAGCCAAAAACATTCAGTTCTTC.

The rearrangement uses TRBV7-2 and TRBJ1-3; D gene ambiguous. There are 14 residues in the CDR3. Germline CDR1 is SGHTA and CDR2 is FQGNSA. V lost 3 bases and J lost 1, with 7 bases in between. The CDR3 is CASSFPRSGNTIYF. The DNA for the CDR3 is TGTGCCAGCAGCTTTCCCAGGTCTGGAAACACCATATATTTT.

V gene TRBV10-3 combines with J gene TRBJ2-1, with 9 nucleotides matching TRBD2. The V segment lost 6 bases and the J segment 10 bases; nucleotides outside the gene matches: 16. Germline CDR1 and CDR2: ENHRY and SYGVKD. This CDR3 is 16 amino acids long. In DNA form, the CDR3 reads TGTGCCATCAGAGTAGCGGGAGAGGCCCAGCGCCACGAGCAGTTCTTC. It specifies CAIRVAGEAQRHEQFF.

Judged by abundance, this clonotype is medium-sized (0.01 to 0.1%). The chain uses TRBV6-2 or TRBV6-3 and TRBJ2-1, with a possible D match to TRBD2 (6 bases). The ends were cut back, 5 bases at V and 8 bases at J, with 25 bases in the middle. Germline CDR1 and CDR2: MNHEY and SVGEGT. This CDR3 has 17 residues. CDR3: CASSRPSFSGVRYEQFF. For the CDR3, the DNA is TGTGCCAGCAGTAGGCCTTCATTTAGCGGAGTCCGGTATGAGCAGTTCTTC.

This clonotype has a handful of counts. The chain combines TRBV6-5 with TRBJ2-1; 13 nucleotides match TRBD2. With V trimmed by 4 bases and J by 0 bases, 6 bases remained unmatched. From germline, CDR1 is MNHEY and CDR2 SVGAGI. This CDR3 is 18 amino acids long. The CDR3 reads CASSFGLAGESSYNEQFF. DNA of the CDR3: TGTGCCAGCAGTTTCGGACTAGCGGGGGAAAGCTCCTACAATGAGCAGTTCTTC.

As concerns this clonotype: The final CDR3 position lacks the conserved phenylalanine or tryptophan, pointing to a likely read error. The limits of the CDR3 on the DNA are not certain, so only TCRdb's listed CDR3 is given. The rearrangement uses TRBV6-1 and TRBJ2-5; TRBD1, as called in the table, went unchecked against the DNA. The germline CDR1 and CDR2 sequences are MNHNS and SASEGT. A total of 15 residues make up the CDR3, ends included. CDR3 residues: CASSSGTENEQYFGA.

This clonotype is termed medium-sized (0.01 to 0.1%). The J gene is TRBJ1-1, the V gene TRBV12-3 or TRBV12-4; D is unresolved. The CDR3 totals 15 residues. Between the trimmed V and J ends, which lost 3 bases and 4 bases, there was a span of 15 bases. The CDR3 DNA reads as TGTGCCAGCAGTTTCCTCCGGGTCGAGGGCACTGAAGCTTTCTTT. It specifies CASSFLRVEGTEAFF.

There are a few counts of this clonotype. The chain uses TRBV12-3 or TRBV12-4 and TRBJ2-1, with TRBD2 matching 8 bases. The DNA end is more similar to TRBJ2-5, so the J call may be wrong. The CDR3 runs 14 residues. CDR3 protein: CASSIGAGGKTQYF. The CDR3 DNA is TGTGCCAGCAGTATTGGGGCGGGAGGAAAGACCCAGTACTTC.

CDR3 nucleotides: TGTGCCAGCAGTTCCCAAATCTACGAGCAGTACTTC. As protein: CASSSQIYEQYF. The chain joins TRBV6-1 to TRBJ2-7; D remains unclear. V lost 5 bases and J 3 bases, leaving 8 bases between the germline ends. CDR1 is MNHNS and CDR2 is SASEGT in the germline V gene. CDR3 size: 12 residues.

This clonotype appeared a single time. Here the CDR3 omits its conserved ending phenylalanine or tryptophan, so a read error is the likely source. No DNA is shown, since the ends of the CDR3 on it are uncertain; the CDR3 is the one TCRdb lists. The CDR3 here is CASSLAPGLAEATSSTSAP. This sequence joins TRBV7-6 and TRBJ1-1. Both ends counted, the CDR3 spans 19 residues. The germline V gene encodes CDR1 SGHVS and CDR2 FNYEAQ.

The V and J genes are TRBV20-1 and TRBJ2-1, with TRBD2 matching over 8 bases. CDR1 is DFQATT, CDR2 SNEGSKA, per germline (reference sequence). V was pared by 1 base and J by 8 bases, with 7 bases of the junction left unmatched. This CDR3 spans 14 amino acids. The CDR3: CSARVSGGADEQFF. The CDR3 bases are TGCAGTGCTAGAGTGTCGGGAGGGGCGGATGAGCAGTTCTTC.

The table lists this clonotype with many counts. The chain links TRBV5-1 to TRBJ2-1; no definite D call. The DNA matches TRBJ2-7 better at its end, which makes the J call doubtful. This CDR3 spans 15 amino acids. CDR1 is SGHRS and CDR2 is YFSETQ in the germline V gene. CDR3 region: CASKQDEGPYNEQYF. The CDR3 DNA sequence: TGCGCCAGCAAGCAAGATGAAGGTCCCTACAATGAGCAGTACTTC.

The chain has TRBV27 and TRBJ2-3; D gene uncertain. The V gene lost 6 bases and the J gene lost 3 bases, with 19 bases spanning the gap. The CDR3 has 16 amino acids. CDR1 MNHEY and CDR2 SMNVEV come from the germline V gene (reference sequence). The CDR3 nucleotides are TGTGCCAGCAGCCTTCGGACCGACTTAGGGACAGATACGCAGTATTTT. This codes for CASSLRTDLGTDTQYF.

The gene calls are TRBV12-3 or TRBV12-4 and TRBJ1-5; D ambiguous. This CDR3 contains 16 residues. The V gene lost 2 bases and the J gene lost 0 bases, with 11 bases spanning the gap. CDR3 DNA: TGTGCCAGCAGTTTACAAGGGAGTTATAGCAATCAGCCCCAGCATTTT. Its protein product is CASSLQGSYSNQPQHF.

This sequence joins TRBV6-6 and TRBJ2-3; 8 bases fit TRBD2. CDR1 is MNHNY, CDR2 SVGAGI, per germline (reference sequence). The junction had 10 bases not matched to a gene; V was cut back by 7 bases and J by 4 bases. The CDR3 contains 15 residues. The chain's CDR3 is CASKDSGLGADTQYF. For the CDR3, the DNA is TGTGCCAGCAAGGATTCGGGACTAGGCGCAGATACGCAGTATTTT.

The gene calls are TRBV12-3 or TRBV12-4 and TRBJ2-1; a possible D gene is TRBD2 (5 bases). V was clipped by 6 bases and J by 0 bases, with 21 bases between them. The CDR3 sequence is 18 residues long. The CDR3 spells CASSQWGASASSYNEQFF. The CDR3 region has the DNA TGTGCCAGCAGCCAATGGGGAGCGTCGGCGAGCTCCTACAATGAGCAGTTCTTC.

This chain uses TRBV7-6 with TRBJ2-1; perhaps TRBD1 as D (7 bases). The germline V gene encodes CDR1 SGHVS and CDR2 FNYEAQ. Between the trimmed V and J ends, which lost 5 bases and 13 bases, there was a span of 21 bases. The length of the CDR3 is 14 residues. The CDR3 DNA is TGTGCCAGCAGCATCACAGGGGCCCGGGAGACCCAGTTCTTC. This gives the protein CASSITGARETQFF.

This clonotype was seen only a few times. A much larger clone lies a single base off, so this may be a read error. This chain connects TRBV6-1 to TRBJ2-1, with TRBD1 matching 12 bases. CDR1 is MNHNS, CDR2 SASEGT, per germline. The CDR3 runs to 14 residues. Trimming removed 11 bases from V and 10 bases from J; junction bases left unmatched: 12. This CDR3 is CAYGTGGASYEQFF. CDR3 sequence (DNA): TGTGCCTACGGGACAGGGGGCGCTTCCTACGAGCAGTTCTTC.

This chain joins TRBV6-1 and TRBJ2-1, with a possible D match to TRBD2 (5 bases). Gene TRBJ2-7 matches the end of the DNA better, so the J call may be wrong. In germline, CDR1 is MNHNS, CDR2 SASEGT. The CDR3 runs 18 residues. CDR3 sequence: CASREREWLDSSYNEQYF. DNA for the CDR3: TGTGCCAGCAGAGAAAGGGAGTGGTTGGATAGCTCCTACAATGAGCAGTACTTC.

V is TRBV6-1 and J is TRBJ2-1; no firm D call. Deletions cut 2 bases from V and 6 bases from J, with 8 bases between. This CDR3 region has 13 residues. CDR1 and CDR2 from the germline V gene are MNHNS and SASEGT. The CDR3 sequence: CASSEPPGNEQFF. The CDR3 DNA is TGTGCCAGCAGTGAACCCCCTGGCAATGAGCAGTTCTTC.

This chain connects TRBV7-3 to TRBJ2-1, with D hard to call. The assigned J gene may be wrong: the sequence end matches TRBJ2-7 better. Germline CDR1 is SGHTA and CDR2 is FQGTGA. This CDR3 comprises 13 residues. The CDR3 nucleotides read TGTGCCAGCAGCTTATCAGGCGACAATGAGCAGTACTTC. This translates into CASSLSGDNEQYF.

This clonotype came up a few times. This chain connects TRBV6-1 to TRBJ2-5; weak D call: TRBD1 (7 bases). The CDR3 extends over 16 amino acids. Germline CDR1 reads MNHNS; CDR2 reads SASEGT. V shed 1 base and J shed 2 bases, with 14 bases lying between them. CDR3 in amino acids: CASSEGGTVRQETQYF. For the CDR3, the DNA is TGTGCCAGCAGTGAAGGCGGGACAGTTAGACAAGAGACCCAGTACTTC.

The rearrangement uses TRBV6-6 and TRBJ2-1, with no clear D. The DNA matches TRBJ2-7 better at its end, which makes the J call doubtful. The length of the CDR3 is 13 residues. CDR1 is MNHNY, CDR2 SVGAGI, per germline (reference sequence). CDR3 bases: TGTGCCAGCAGTTACTCGAGGTACTACGAGCAGTACTTC. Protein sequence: CASSYSRYYEQYF.

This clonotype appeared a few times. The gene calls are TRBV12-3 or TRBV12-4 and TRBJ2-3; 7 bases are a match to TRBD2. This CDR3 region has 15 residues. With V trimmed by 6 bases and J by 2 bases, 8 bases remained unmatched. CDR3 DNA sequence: TGTGCCAGCAGCCCAGTCGGGGGGACCACAGATACGCAGTATTTT. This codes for CASSPVGGTTDTQYF.

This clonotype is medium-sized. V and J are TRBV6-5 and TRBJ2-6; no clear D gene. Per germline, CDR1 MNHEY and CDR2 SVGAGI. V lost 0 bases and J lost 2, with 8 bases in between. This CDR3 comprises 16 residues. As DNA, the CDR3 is TGTGCCAGCAGTTACTCGGTTTGGACTGGGGCCAACGTCCTGACTTTC. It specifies CASSYSVWTGANVLTF.

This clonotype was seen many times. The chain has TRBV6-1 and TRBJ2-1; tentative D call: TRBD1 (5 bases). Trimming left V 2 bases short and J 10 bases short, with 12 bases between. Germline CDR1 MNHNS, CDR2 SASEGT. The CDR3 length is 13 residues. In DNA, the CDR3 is TGTGCCAGCAGTGAACAAAGGAAGGGGGAGCAGTTCTTC. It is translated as CASSEQRKGEQFF.

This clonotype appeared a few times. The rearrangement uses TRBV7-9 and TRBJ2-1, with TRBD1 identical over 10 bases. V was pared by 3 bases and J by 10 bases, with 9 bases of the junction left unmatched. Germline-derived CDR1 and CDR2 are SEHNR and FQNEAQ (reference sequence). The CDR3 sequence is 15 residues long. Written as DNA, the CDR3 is TGTGCCAGCAGCTTTCCGGGACAGGGGATCGAGGAGCAGTTCTTC. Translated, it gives CASSFPGQGIEEQFF.

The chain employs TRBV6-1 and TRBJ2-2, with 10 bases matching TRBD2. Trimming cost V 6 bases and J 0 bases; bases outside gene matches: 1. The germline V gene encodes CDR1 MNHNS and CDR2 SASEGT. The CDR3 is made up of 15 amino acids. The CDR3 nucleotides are TGTGCCAGCAGGCTAGCGGGAGCGAACACCGGGGAGCTGTTTTTT. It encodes CASRLAGANTGELFF.

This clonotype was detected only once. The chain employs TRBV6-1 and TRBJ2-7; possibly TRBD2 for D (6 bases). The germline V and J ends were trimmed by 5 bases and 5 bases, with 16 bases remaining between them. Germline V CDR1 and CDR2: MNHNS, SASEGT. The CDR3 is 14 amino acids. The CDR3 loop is CASSPGLRDHEQYF. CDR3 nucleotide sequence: TGTGCCAGCAGTCCGGGACTCCGGGACCACGAGCAGTACTTC.

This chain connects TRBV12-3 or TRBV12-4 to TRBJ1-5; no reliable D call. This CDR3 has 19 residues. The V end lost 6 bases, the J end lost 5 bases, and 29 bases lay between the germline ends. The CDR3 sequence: CASSTLGLRHHTPHQPQHF. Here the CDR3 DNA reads TGTGCCAGCAGCACTCTGGGCCTGAGGCATCACACGCCGCATCAGCCCCAGCATTTT.

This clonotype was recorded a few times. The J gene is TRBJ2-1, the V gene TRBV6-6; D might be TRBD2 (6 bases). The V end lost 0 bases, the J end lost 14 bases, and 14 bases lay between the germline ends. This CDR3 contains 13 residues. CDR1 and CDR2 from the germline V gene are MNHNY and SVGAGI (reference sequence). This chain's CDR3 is CASSYSLEGPKFF. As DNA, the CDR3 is TGTGCCAGCAGTTACTCGCTGGAGGGCCCAAAGTTCTTC.